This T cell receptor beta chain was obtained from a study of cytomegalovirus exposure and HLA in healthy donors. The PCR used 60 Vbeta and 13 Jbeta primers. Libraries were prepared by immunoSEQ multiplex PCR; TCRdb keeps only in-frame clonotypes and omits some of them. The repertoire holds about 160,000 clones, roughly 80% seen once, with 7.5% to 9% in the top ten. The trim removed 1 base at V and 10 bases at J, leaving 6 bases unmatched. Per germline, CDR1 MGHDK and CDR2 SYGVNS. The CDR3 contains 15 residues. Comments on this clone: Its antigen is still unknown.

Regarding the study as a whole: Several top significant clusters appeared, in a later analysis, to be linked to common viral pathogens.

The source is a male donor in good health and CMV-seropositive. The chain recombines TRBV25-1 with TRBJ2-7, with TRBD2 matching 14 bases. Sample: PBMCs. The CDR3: CASSELLTSGGAQYF. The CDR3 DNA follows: TGTGCCAGCAGTGAATTATTGACTAGCGGGGGGGCCCAGTACTTC.